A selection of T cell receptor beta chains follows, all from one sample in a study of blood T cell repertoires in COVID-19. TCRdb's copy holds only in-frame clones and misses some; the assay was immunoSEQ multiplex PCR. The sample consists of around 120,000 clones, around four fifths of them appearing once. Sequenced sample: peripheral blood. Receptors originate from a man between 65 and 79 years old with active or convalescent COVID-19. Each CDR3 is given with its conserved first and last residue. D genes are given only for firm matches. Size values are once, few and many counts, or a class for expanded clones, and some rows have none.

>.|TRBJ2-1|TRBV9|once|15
CASSFGSGSYNEQFF
TGTGCCAGCAGCTTTGGTTCCGGCTCCTACAATGAGCAGTTCTTC
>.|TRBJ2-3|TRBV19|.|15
CASSIGRGETDTQYF
TGTGCCAGTAGTATTGGCAGGGGTGAAACAGATACGCAGTATTTT
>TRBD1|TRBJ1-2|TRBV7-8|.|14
CASSQDRVDYGYTF
TGTGCCAGCAGTCAGGACAGGGTGGACTATGGCTACACCTTC
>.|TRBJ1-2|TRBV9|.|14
CASSLGMGNYGYTF
TGTGCCAGCAGCCTCGGGATGGGGAACTATGGCTACACCTTC
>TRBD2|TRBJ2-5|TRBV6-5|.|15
CASSYAGTSGETQYF
TGTGCCAGCAGTTACGCGGGGACTAGCGGAGAGACCCAGTACTTC
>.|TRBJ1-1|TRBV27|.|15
CASSLAPNGETEAFF
TGTGCCAGCAGCCTTGCCCCAAACGGAGAGACTGAAGCTTTCTTT
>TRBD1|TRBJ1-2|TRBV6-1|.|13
CASSETGVYGYTF
TGTGCCAGCAGTGAGACAGGGGTCTATGGCTACACCTTC
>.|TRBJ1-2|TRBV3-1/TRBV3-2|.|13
CASSLEQGDGYTF
TGTGCCAGCAGCCTTGAACAGGGCGATGGCTACACCTTC
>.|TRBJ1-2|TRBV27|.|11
CADICPYGYTF
TGTGCCGACATATGCCCTTATGGCTACACCTTC
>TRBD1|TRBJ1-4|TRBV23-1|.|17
CASSHGDRTGGNEKLFF
TGCGCCAGCAGTCATGGTGATAGGACAGGGGGTAATGAAAAACTGTTTTTT
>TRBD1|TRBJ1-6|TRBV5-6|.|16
CASSQDRGIYNSPLHF
TGTGCCAGCAGCCAGGACAGGGGGATCTATAATTCACCCCTCCACTTT
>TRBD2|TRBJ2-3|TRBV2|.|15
CASRTSGGNTDTQYF
TGTGCCAGCAGGACTAGCGGGGGGAACACAGATACGCAGTATTTT
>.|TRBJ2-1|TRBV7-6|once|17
CASSLEGGGSGYNEQFF
TGTGCCAGCAGCTTAGAGGGGGGCGGGAGCGGGTACAATGAGCAGTTCTTC
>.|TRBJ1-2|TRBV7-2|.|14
CASSLASAVYGYTF
TGTGCCAGCAGCTTAGCGAGTGCGGTCTATGGCTACACCTTC
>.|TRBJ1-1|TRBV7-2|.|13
CASSPRVRAEAFF
TGTGCCAGCAGCCCACGGGTTCGGGCTGAAGCTTTCTTT
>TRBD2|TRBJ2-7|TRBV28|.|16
CASSLSGVTLLDEQYF
TGTGCCAGCAGTTTAAGCGGGGTAACCTTACTGGACGAGCAGTACTTC